The clone carrying this T cell receptor beta chain was picked up many times. What it binds is unknown. Researchers prepared the TCRbeta library using unique molecular identifiers, the study reports. TCRdb reprocessed the PCR reads with MiXCR, giving one entry per CDR3 protein. This sample has over 25,000 distinct CDR3 sequences, with under 7.5% found just once. The germline V gene encodes CDR1 SQVTM and CDR2 ANQGSEA. V gave up 2 bases and J gave up 0 bases; unmatched junction bases: 21. The CDR3 covers 21 residues. The data originate from a study of T-cell reconstitution after alpha-beta-depleted transplantation in children. Whole-study results and caveats: Reportedly, only several hundred clones from non-depleted graft cells drove alpha-beta T-cell counts at about two months.

The starting material was peripheral blood, obtained 60 days after TCRalphabeta/CD19-depleted stem cell transplant. The sequence derives from a child less than two years old who had a stem cell transplant for acute myeloid leukemia, so the T cells may come from the graft donor. This sequence joins TRBV29-1 and TRBJ2-3, with 9 bases fitting TRBD2. CDR3 sequence reads: CSVEYPEKPAGGIPSTDTQYF. The CDR3 coding sequence is TGCAGCGTTGAATACCCCGAGAAACCAGCGGGAGGAATTCCTAGCACAGATACGCAGTATTTT.